This T cell receptor (beta chain) was captured by sequencing in a study of cytomegalovirus exposure and HLA in healthy donors. From germline, CDR1 is GTSNPN and CDR2 SVGIG (reference sequence). The J segment lost 8 bases and the V segment lost 3 bases, leaving 14 bases of the junction unmatched. The CDR3 is made up of 15 amino acids. This clone was counted between two and nine times. PCR involved 60 Vbeta and 13 Jbeta primers. Method: immunoSEQ multiplex PCR; TCRdb's copy keeps in-frame clones and lacks some. The table includes about 160,000 clones, about 60% detected once. The TCR originated in a woman aged 55-70 years in good health and CMV-seropositive. The chain combines TRBV30 with TRBJ1-2; TRBD1 matches at 8 bases. The sequenced material came from PBMCs. The DNA of the CDR3 is TGTGCCTGGAGCCTCCTACCGACAGGGGCAGACGGCTACACCTTC. Its translation: CAWSLLPTGADGYTF.